The 5 T cell receptor beta chains reported below all come from one sample, sequenced in a study of cytomegalovirus exposure and HLA in healthy donors. This PCR relied on a set of 60 Vbeta primers and 13 Jbeta primers. Clones were sequenced by immunoSEQ multiplex PCR, and TCRdb holds only the in-frame ones, with some missing. The data show tens of thousands of clones, under 9% seen once. Sequencing input: PBMCs. Receptor source: a man aged 50 or older in good health and CMV-seronegative.

This chain uses TRBV10-3 with TRBJ2-6, with D unclear. V lost 3 bases and J lost 0, with 3 bases in between. The germline V gene has CDR1 ENHRY and CDR2 SYGVKD. The CDR3 length is 14 residues. The CDR3: CAISDHSGANVLTF. DNA for the CDR3: TGTGCCATCAGTGACCACTCTGGGGCCAACGTCCTGACTTTC.

This clone was seen a handful of times. V usage is TRBV6-5 and J usage is TRBJ2-3, with D perhaps TRBD1 (6 bases). This CDR3 is built from 14 residues. Germline CDR1 is MNHEY and CDR2 is SVGAGI. Trimming removed 6 bases from V and 6 bases from J, with 16 bases in between. The CDR3 loop is CASSPGQLFDTQYF. DNA for the CDR3: TGTGCCAGCAGCCCCGGACAGTTGTTTGATACGCAGTATTTT.

The chain couples TRBV7-3 to TRBJ1-4; D is undetermined. The CDR3 sequence is 15 residues long. The germline V gene has CDR1 SGHTA and CDR2 FQGTGA. Trimming stripped 1 base from V and 7 bases from J, with 13 bases between. DNA of the CDR3: TGTGCCAGCAGCTTAAATGGAGGCCGGGGTGAAAAACTGTTTTTT. Translated, it gives CASSLNGGRGEKLFF.

This clone was counted between two and nine times. The chain links TRBV5-1 to TRBJ2-7; 8 bases are a match to TRBD2. V lost 4 bases and J lost 3; bases outside the gene matches: 12. Germline V gives CDR1 SGHRS, CDR2 YFSETQ. The CDR3 runs 16 residues. CDR3 sequence: CASSISRPGLDYEQYF. The CDR3 region has the DNA TGCGCCAGCAGCATCTCGCGACCGGGACTAGACTACGAGCAGTACTTC.

A few counts support this clone. V is TRBV2 and J is TRBJ2-2; 10 bases are shared with TRBD2. The ends lost 5 bases at V and 5 bases at J; junction bases unmatched: 5. This CDR3 comprises 15 residues. Germline lookup yields CDR1 SNHLY and CDR2 FYNNEI. The CDR3 here is CASSQVTSGTGELFF. The CDR3 region has the DNA TGTGCCAGCAGTCAAGTGACTAGCGGGACCGGGGAGCTGTTTTTT.